These T cell receptor beta chains were read from a single sample in a study of T cell changes during pregnancy in multiple sclerosis. Assay used: immunoSEQ multiplex PCR; TCRdb lists only in-frame clones, some missing. Among roughly 100,000 clones listed, roughly nine tenths were seen once. This specimen consisted of peripheral blood, obtained in the second trimester of pregnancy. These TCRs come from a female donor in good health, enrolled as a control in a pregnancy study. CDR3s include the opening cysteine and the closing phenylalanine or tryptophan. Each record gives: CDR3 DNA, CDR3 protein, clone size, J gene, D gene, V gene. A D gene is named only where the DNA matches it firmly. Part of the rows lack a size; the others show once, few, many or a class for expanded clones.

TGTGCCATCAGTGAGTCAGGGGCTGGGGCCAACGTCCTGACTTTC	CAISESGAGANVLTF	-	TRBJ2-6	-	TRBV10-3
TGCGCCAGCAGCTTGGGTCCTGAAAGCCCTGAAGCTTTCTTT	CASSLGPESPEAFF	-	TRBJ1-1	-	TRBV5-1
TGTGCCAGCAGCTTAACAGGGAAAAACACTGAAGCTTTCTTT	CASSLTGKNTEAFF	-	TRBJ1-1	-	TRBV7-9
TGTGCCAGCAGCTTGGGGGACAGGGGCCGCTACACCTTC	CASSLGDRGRYTF	-	TRBJ1-2	TRBD1	TRBV5-8
TGTGCCAGCAGCTTAGCAGGCGCGGGGGGCGGCTACACCTTC	CASSLAGAGGGYTF	few	TRBJ1-2	-	TRBV7-6
TGTGCCAGCAGTTACTCGGACAGTTCAAATTCACCCCTCCACTTT	CASSYSDSSNSPLHF	-	TRBJ1-6	-	TRBV6-5
TGCGCCAGCAGCTTGTCGGTGTCTGGTCGGACTGAAGCTTTCTTT	CASSLSVSGRTEAFF	-	TRBJ1-1	-	TRBV5-1
TGCGCCAGCAGCTCGTCTAGTGTTAGGAGCTCCTACAATGAGCAGTTCTTC	CASSSSSVRSSYNEQFF	-	TRBJ2-1	-	TRBV4-1
TGTGCCAGCAGCTTAGATGTACAGGGGGCCCGCAATCAGCCCCAGCATTTT	CASSLDVQGARNQPQHF	-	TRBJ1-5	TRBD1	TRBV7-8
TGTGCCAGCAGCCTCCCCAGGACAGGACCCACTAACTATGGCTACACCTTC	CASSLPRTGPTNYGYTF	-	TRBJ1-2	TRBD1	TRBV11-2
TGTGCCAGCAGCCCTTTAACAGGGGGCAATAACTATGGCTACACCTTC	CASSPLTGGNNYGYTF	once	TRBJ1-2	TRBD1	TRBV7-6
TGCGCCAGCAGCTTGGGACAGGCGAACGAGCAGTACTTC	CASSLGQANEQYF	-	TRBJ2-7	-	TRBV5-1
TGCGCCAGCAGCCGCCTCCCCGGGACAGGGAGTTCGGTTGAAGCTTTCTTT	CASSRLPGTGSSVEAFF	few	TRBJ1-1	TRBD1	TRBV4-1
TGTGCCAGCCTCCGCCGGACAGCCCTTCCCGGGTCCTACAATGAGCAGTTCTTC	CASLRRTALPGSYNEQFF	-	TRBJ2-1	-	TRBV2
TGTGCCTGCTGGACAGGGGTTGATGGCTACACCTTC	CACWTGVDGYTF	once	TRBJ1-2	TRBD1	TRBV30
TGTGCCACCACACTAGGGGGCGGGGGCAATCAGCCCCAGCATTTT	CATTLGGGGNQPQHF	-	TRBJ1-5	TRBD1	TRBV2
TGTGCCAGCAGCTTAGTGGGTGGGACTAGATTGTACAATGAGCAGTTCTTC	CASSLVGGTRLYNEQFF	-	TRBJ2-1	TRBD2	TRBV7-2
TGCGCCAGCAGCTTGGGGACAGTCGACTCTGGAAACACCATATATTTT	CASSLGTVDSGNTIYF	once	TRBJ1-3	-	TRBV5-1
TGTGCCAGTAGTATAGGGACAGGGGCGAACACTGAAGCTTTCTTT	CASSIGTGANTEAFF	-	TRBJ1-1	TRBD1	TRBV19
TGCGCCAGCAGCTCTACCCCGACTAGCGGGGGAAATGAGCAGTTCTTC	CASSSTPTSGGNEQFF	-	TRBJ2-1	TRBD2	TRBV5-1
TGTGCCTGGAGTGTCTTGACAGGGGAGATCACAGATACGCAGTATTTT	CAWSVLTGEITDTQYF	-	TRBJ2-3	TRBD1	TRBV30